The next 16 T cell receptor beta chains were all read from a single sample in a study of siplizumab effects on memory and regulatory T cells. The repertoire was sequenced with immunoSEQ multiplex PCR; TCRdb's copy has only in-frame clones and lacks some. The data hold over 65,000 clones, with about 92% observed a single time. The specimen sequenced was CD8+ T cells sorted from blood. The receptors stem from a human donor in good health.

The chain is built from TRBV6-5 and TRBJ2-3; 7 nucleotides agree with TRBD2. Looked up from germline, CDR1 is MNHEY and CDR2 is SVGAGI. With V trimmed by 1 base and J by 5 bases, 9 bases remained unmatched. The CDR3 has 16 amino acids. CDR3 DNA: TGTGCCAGCAGTTACTACCTAGCGGCGGGGGTAGATACGCAGTATTTT. It translates to CASSYYLAAGVDTQYF.

The V and J genes are TRBV4-3 and TRBJ1-4; D is perhaps TRBD1 (6 bases). CDR1 is LGHNA, CDR2 YSLEER, per germline. V lost 4 bases and J 8 bases, leaving 14 bases between the germline ends. CDR3 length: 14 amino acids. The CDR3: CASSPDSLREKLFF. CDR3 DNA sequence: TGCGCCAGCAGCCCGGACAGCCTCAGGGAAAAACTGTTTTTT.

This clone was seen a single time. The chain has TRBV5-4 and TRBJ1-4; D not certain. CDR1 is SGHNT, CDR2 YYREEE, per germline (reference sequence). The CDR3 runs 13 residues. The V gene lost 4 bases and the J gene lost 5 bases, with 9 bases spanning the gap. This CDR3 reads CASSHQMNEKLFF. The CDR3 DNA reads as TGTGCCAGCAGCCATCAGATGAATGAAAAACTGTTTTTT.

V gene TRBV7-9 combines with J gene TRBJ2-7, with TRBD1 identical over 11 bases. The CDR3 spans 13 residues. With 11 bases clipped from V and 6 bases from J, the junction kept 9 bases outside the gene matches. Germline V gene sequence: CDR1 SEHNR, CDR2 FQNEAQ (reference sequence). The DNA of the CDR3 is TGTGCCGCACCCCGGACAGGGGGCGCCGAGCAGTACTTC. Translation: CAAPRTGGAEQYF.

A remark on this clone: The same CDR3 is also encoded by other DNA sequences in this sample. V gene TRBV7-3 combines with J gene TRBJ2-3, with TRBD2 matching 12 bases. J gave up 3 bases and V 4 bases, and 2 bases lay outside the gene matches. The CDR3 spans 15 residues. CDR1 and CDR2 (germline): SGHTA, FQGTGA. The CDR3 DNA follows: TGTGCCAGCAGCTCTAGCGGGGGGGCTACAGATACGCAGTATTTT. As protein: CASSSSGGATDTQYF. Looking up the rest from reference TRBV7-3 and TRBJ2-3 gives the full variable domain: GAGVSQTPSNKVTEKGKYVELRCDPISGHTALYWYRQSLGQGPEFLIYFQGTGAADDSGLPNDRFFAVRPEGSVSTLKIQRTERGDSAVYLCASSSSGGATDTQYFGPGTRLTVL.

The chain couples TRBV27 to TRBJ2-1, with 9 bases that match TRBD2. Per germline, CDR1 MNHEY and CDR2 SMNVEV (reference sequence). J lost 5 bases, V lost 3 bases, and 2 bases had no gene match. The CDR3 sequence is 14 residues long. The CDR3 DNA reads TGTGCCAGCAGTTTTGGCGGGGGGGACAATGAGCAGTTCTTC. Amino acid sequence: CASSFGGGDNEQFF.

The chain uses TRBV27 and TRBJ1-4; D ambiguous. Germline lookup yields CDR1 MNHEY and CDR2 SMNVEV (reference sequence). The V end lost 4 bases, the J end lost 8 bases, and 8 bases lay between the germline ends. CDR3 length: 12 residues. The CDR3, as DNA: TGTGCCAGCAGTTCGACGAAAGAAAAACTGTTTTTT. It encodes CASSSTKEKLFF.

This clone was recorded a few times. The chain recombines TRBV9 with TRBJ1-1, with no clear D. This CDR3 spans 14 amino acids. The V end lost 0 bases, the J end lost 8 bases, and 14 bases lay between the germline ends. Germline CDR1 reads SGDLS; CDR2 reads YYNGEE. The CDR3 sequence: CASSVDGATLEAFF. CDR3 DNA: TGTGCCAGCAGCGTAGATGGTGCCACCCTGGAAGCTTTCTTT.

About this clone: One junction end disagrees with the germline gene, perhaps due to a read error. The chain couples TRBV28 to TRBJ1-5, with TRBD1 as a possible D gene (6 bases). Germline assignment: CDR1 MDHEN and CDR2 SYDVKM. The CDR3 is 10 residues long. CDR3 sequence: CASSADSQVF. Written as DNA, the CDR3 is TGTGCCAGCAGTGCGGACAGCCAAGTTTTT.

The gene calls are TRBV18 and TRBJ2-5, with D perhaps assigned TRBD1 or TRBD2 (5 bases each). CDR3 size: 15 residues. V was clipped by 3 bases and J by 5 bases, with 16 bases between them. Per germline, CDR1 KGHSH and CDR2 LQKENI. CDR3: CASSPSSWDGETQYF. As DNA, the CDR3 is TGTGCCAGCTCACCGTCTAGCTGGGACGGGGAGACCCAGTACTTC.

The chain carries TRBV29-1 and TRBJ1-2; tentative D call: TRBD1 (6 bases). Germline V gives CDR1 SQVTM, CDR2 ANQGSEA. The ends were cut back, 5 bases at V and 4 bases at J, with 8 bases in the middle. The CDR3 totals 11 residues. In DNA, the CDR3 is TGCAGCGTTCGGACAGTCTATGGCTACACCTTC. This codes for CSVRTVYGYTF.

The V call is TRBV29-1, the J call TRBJ2-7, with 8 bases that match TRBD1. V dropped 1 base and J dropped 2; count of bases not matched to a gene: 4. CDR3 length: 14 amino acids. CDR1 and CDR2 from the germline V gene are SQVTM and ANQGSEA. The CDR3 protein is CSVEVEDRAYEQYF. The CDR3 DNA sequence: TGCAGCGTTGAAGTTGAGGACAGGGCCTACGAGCAGTACTTC.

The V and J genes are TRBV10-2 and TRBJ1-2; the D gene is possibly TRBD1 (5 bases). Trimming took off 5 bases at V and 2 bases at J, with 12 bases between the two ends. The CDR3 totals 14 residues. Per germline, CDR1 WSHSY and CDR2 SAAADI. The DNA of the CDR3 is TGCGCCAGCAGTACAACGACAGCCAACTATGGCTACACCTTC. It yields the protein CASSTTTANYGYTF.

The chain links TRBV19 to TRBJ2-5, with D unresolved. The V end was cut by 5 bases, the J end by 1 base, with 5 bases between. Germline values: CDR1 LNHDA, CDR2 SQIVND (reference sequence). The CDR3 runs 12 residues. CDR3 sequence reads: CASSFTQETQYF. CDR3 coding DNA: TGTGCCAGTAGTTTCACCCAAGAGACCCAGTACTTC.

The CDR3 spells CASSGKQETQYF. The CDR3 DNA follows: TGTGCCAGTAGTGGCAAACAAGAGACCCAGTACTTC. V usage is TRBV19 and J usage is TRBJ2-5, with D unclear. The CDR3 contains 12 residues. Germline loops: CDR1 LNHDA, CDR2 SQIVND (reference sequence). V was clipped by 5 bases and J by 2 bases, with 6 bases between them.

The V gene is TRBV5-1, the J gene TRBJ2-7; possible D gene TRBD1, 5 bases. Looked up from germline, CDR1 is SGHRS and CDR2 is YFSETQ. Trimming removed 3 bases at V and 6 bases at J, with 16 bases between. The CDR3 runs 14 residues. The CDR3 is CASSSDNTGLEQYF. In DNA, the CDR3 is TGCGCCAGCAGCTCCGATAACACAGGTCTCGAGCAGTACTTC.